A selection of T cell receptor beta chains follows, all from one sample in a study of cytomegalovirus exposure and HLA in healthy donors. Profiling relied on immunoSEQ multiplex PCR, and the TCRdb table lists in-frame clones only, not all of them. The table has over 120,000 clones, around 9.7% seen once; the top ten hold roughly 1.9%. The specimen sequenced was PBMCs. These TCRs come from a man in his fifties in good health and CMV-seronegative. Both conserved end residues are trimmed from each CDR3. Each record gives: V gene, J gene, CDR3 protein.

v_call: TRBV7-9; j_call: TRBJ1-4; cdr3_aa: ASNRQANEKLF
v_call: TRBV9; j_call: TRBJ2-7; cdr3_aa: ASSPRQENYEQY
v_call: TRBV28; j_call: TRBJ1-6; cdr3_aa: ASGDRVSSPLH
v_call: TRBV30; j_call: TRBJ2-5; cdr3_aa: AWTHGNRGRSQY
v_call: TRBV19; j_call: TRBJ2-1; cdr3_aa: ASSSLSGAYNEQF
v_call: TRBV29-1; j_call: TRBJ2-1; cdr3_aa: SFRGTLYNEQF
v_call: TRBV7-6; j_call: TRBJ1-1; cdr3_aa: ASSWGGVNTEAF
v_call: TRBV18; j_call: TRBJ1-4; cdr3_aa: ASSPYSSSSYNEKLF
v_call: TRBV5-4; j_call: TRBJ1-5; cdr3_aa: ASSQAAGSPQH
v_call: TRBV6-1; j_call: TRBJ2-2; cdr3_aa: ASSLPTATGELF
v_call: TRBV2; j_call: TRBJ1-4; cdr3_aa: ASRTDRAATNEKLF
v_call: TRBV6-1; j_call: NA; cdr3_aa: ASPLGRGNTYEQY
v_call: TRBV7-2; j_call: TRBJ2-7; cdr3_aa: ASSPGGGQHHEQY
v_call: TRBV29-1; j_call: TRBJ2-3; cdr3_aa: SVPPPRTSTDTQY
v_call: TRBV27; j_call: TRBJ1-1; cdr3_aa: ASRVMAGTENTEAF
v_call: TRBV6-5; j_call: TRBJ1-1; cdr3_aa: ASRSVGTEAF